The rows below give T cell receptor beta chains drawn from one sample of a study of blood T cell repertoires in COVID-19. Method: immunoSEQ multiplex PCR; TCRdb's copy keeps in-frame clones and lacks some. This sample has a few hundred thousand clones; about 88% occur once, and the top ten carry roughly 3%. The sample was PBMCs or T cells enriched from blood (not recorded which). The source of these receptors is a woman in her 30s who had recovered from COVID-19. The CDR3 runs from the conserved cysteine through the conserved F or W. D genes are given only for firm matches. Size values are once, few and many counts, or a class for expanded clones, and some rows have none.

J gene: TRBJ1-2; V gene: TRBV5-1; D gene: -; clone size: few; CDR3 DNA: TGCGCCAGCAGCGCAAGCCCGGTCAACTATGGCTACACCTTC; CDR3 protein: CASSASPVNYGYTF
J gene: TRBJ2-1; V gene: TRBV19; D gene: TRBD1; clone size: -; CDR3 DNA: TGTGCCAGTAGTACCTACCCTTTACAGGGGTACAATGAGCAGTTCTTC; CDR3 protein: CASSTYPLQGYNEQFF
J gene: TRBJ1-5; V gene: TRBV28; D gene: -; clone size: -; CDR3 DNA: TGTGCCACACTATCAACAGGTGGGGGCAATCAGCCCCAGCATTTT; CDR3 protein: CATLSTGGGNQPQHF
J gene: TRBJ2-1; V gene: TRBV11-2; D gene: -; clone size: -; CDR3 DNA: TGTGCCAGCAGCTTAGTATCCCAGTTCTTC; CDR3 protein: CASSLVSQFF
J gene: TRBJ2-7; V gene: TRBV18; D gene: -; clone size: -; CDR3 DNA: TGTGCCAGCTCACCCCAACAGGGTCGTTCCTACGAGCAGTACTTC; CDR3 protein: CASSPQQGRSYEQYF
J gene: TRBJ1-1; V gene: TRBV6-5; D gene: -; clone size: -; CDR3 DNA: TGTGCCAGTCACCAGAGGGGGGGCCCTACTGAAGCTTTCTTT; CDR3 protein: CASHQRGGPTEAFF
J gene: TRBJ2-1; V gene: TRBV2; D gene: -; clone size: few; CDR3 DNA: TGTGCCAGCAGTGGGGAGTTCCAGAGGGCCTCCTACAATGAGCAGTTCTTC; CDR3 protein: CASSGEFQRASYNEQFF
J gene: TRBJ2-7; V gene: TRBV24-1; D gene: -; clone size: -; CDR3 DNA: TGTGCCACCACCTCAGGGGTCTCCTACGAGCAGTACTTC; CDR3 protein: CATTSGVSYEQYF
J gene: TRBJ2-5; V gene: TRBV9; D gene: TRBD2; clone size: -; CDR3 DNA: TGTGCCAGCAGCGCAGAGCTAGCGGAAGAGACCCAGTACTTC; CDR3 protein: CASSAELAEETQYF
J gene: TRBJ2-1; V gene: TRBV6-4; D gene: TRBD2; clone size: -; CDR3 DNA: TGTGCCAGCAGGCTAGCGGGCCGGAGCTCCTACAATGAGCAGTTCTTC; CDR3 protein: CASRLAGRSSYNEQFF
J gene: TRBJ1-2; V gene: TRBV18; D gene: TRBD1; clone size: -; CDR3 DNA: TGTGCCAGCTCACCAACACCGGGACAGCACACCTTC; CDR3 protein: CASSPTPGQHTF
J gene: TRBJ2-7; V gene: TRBV11-3; D gene: TRBD2; clone size: few; CDR3 DNA: TGTGCCAGCAGCCCGGACGGGACTAGCGGCTCCTACGAGCAGTACTTC; CDR3 protein: CASSPDGTSGSYEQYF
J gene: TRBJ2-5; V gene: TRBV3-1/TRBV3-2; D gene: TRBD2; clone size: -; CDR3 DNA: TGTGCCAGCAGCCAAGTCGGGGCGGGAGGACGGGAGACCCAGTACTTC; CDR3 protein: CASSQVGAGGRETQYF
J gene: TRBJ2-7; V gene: TRBV2; D gene: TRBD2; clone size: -; CDR3 DNA: TGTGCCAGCATCAGGGGGACTAGCGGGGGAGAGCAGTACTTC; CDR3 protein: CASIRGTSGGEQYF
J gene: TRBJ2-1; V gene: TRBV11-2; D gene: TRBD2; clone size: -; CDR3 DNA: TGTGCCAGCAGCTTGGGACTAGCGGGGGGGGAGCAGTTCTTC; CDR3 protein: CASSLGLAGGEQFF
J gene: TRBJ1-2; V gene: TRBV6-5; D gene: TRBD1; clone size: -; CDR3 DNA: TGTGCCAGCAGTTACTCGACAGGGCTGGGCTACACCTTC; CDR3 protein: CASSYSTGLGYTF
J gene: TRBJ1-3; V gene: TRBV15; D gene: TRBD1; clone size: -; CDR3 DNA: TGTGCCACCAGCGGCGGGACAGCATACTCTGGAAACACCATATATTTT; CDR3 protein: CATSGGTAYSGNTIYF
J gene: TRBJ2-1; V gene: TRBV7-3; D gene: TRBD1; clone size: -; CDR3 DNA: TGTGCCAGCAGCTTACAAGGGACAGGGATGGATGAGCAGTTCTTC; CDR3 protein: CASSLQGTGMDEQFF
J gene: TRBJ2-5; V gene: TRBV6-5; D gene: TRBD2; clone size: once; CDR3 DNA: TGTGCCCCGCGGCGGAGCGGGGGGAGGGAGACCCAGTACTTC; CDR3 protein: CAPRRSGGRETQYF
J gene: TRBJ1-5; V gene: TRBV5-5; D gene: -; clone size: -; CDR3 DNA: TGTGCCAGCAGCTTGTTCGGGGTCGGGCCCCAGCATTTT; CDR3 protein: CASSLFGVGPQHF
J gene: TRBJ2-1; V gene: TRBV27; D gene: -; clone size: -; CDR3 DNA: TGTGCCAGCAGTTTATCTTACAGCTCCTACAATGAGCAGTTCTTC; CDR3 protein: CASSLSYSSYNEQFF
J gene: TRBJ2-6; V gene: TRBV7-2; D gene: -; clone size: few; CDR3 DNA: TGTGCCAGCAGCTTGCAGGGAAGAGCCAACGTCCTGACTTTC; CDR3 protein: CASSLQGRANVLTF
J gene: TRBJ1-2; V gene: TRBV5-6; D gene: -; clone size: -; CDR3 DNA: TGTGCCAGCAGCTTGGGGGCCCGCAGCTACACCTTC; CDR3 protein: CASSLGARSYTF
J gene: TRBJ1-5; V gene: TRBV5-6; D gene: -; clone size: -; CDR3 DNA: TGTGCCAGCAGCTCCACGGATCAGCCCCAGCATTTT; CDR3 protein: CASSSTDQPQHF
J gene: TRBJ2-7; V gene: TRBV3-1/TRBV3-2; D gene: -; clone size: -; CDR3 DNA: TGTGCCAGCAGCCAATCCAGCTACGAGCAGTACTTC; CDR3 protein: CASSQSSYEQYF
J gene: TRBJ2-5; V gene: TRBV9; D gene: -; clone size: -; CDR3 DNA: TGTGCCAGCAGCGTTGGGGTAGCGAGAGCACAAGAGACCCAGTACTTC; CDR3 protein: CASSVGVARAQETQYF
J gene: TRBJ2-5; V gene: TRBV7-2; D gene: TRBD2; clone size: -; CDR3 DNA: TGTGCCAGCAGCCAACGGACTAGTGCAGAGACCCAGTACTTC; CDR3 protein: CASSQRTSAETQYF
J gene: TRBJ2-5; V gene: TRBV3-1/TRBV3-2; D gene: -; clone size: -; CDR3 DNA: TGTGCCAGCAGCCCAGGTCAAGGGGTGGAGACCCAGTACTTC; CDR3 protein: CASSPGQGVETQYF
J gene: TRBJ1-2; V gene: TRBV28; D gene: -; clone size: -; CDR3 DNA: TGTGCCAGCAGTTTTGACACCCCCTGGGCCCACTATGGCTACACCTTC; CDR3 protein: CASSFDTPWAHYGYTF
J gene: TRBJ2-1; V gene: TRBV7-9; D gene: TRBD2; clone size: -; CDR3 DNA: TGTGCCAGCAGCTTGGGACTAGCGGATGAGCAGTTCTTC; CDR3 protein: CASSLGLADEQFF
J gene: TRBJ1-2; V gene: TRBV9; D gene: -; clone size: -; CDR3 DNA: TGTGCCAGCAGCGTAGTTCCAGGAAGCTATGGCTACACCTTC; CDR3 protein: CASSVVPGSYGYTF
J gene: TRBJ1-5; V gene: TRBV27; D gene: -; clone size: few; CDR3 DNA: TGTGCCAGCAGTTCGCTTCAGGGCAATCAGCCCCAGCATTTT; CDR3 protein: CASSSLQGNQPQHF
J gene: TRBJ2-7; V gene: TRBV7-9; D gene: -; clone size: -; CDR3 DNA: TGTGCCAGCAGCTTTTCGACAGGACCCTACGAGCAGTACTTC; CDR3 protein: CASSFSTGPYEQYF
J gene: TRBJ1-1; V gene: TRBV28; D gene: -; clone size: -; CDR3 DNA: TGTGCCAGCACCGAGGACGGGGACACTGAAGCTTTCTTT; CDR3 protein: CASTEDGDTEAFF
J gene: TRBJ1-5; V gene: TRBV9; D gene: -; clone size: -; CDR3 DNA: TGTGCCAGCAGCCCAGGGACTTCATATCAGCCCCAGCATTTT; CDR3 protein: CASSPGTSYQPQHF
J gene: TRBJ1-1; V gene: TRBV7-9; D gene: -; clone size: -; CDR3 DNA: TGTGCCAGCAGCCGTCGACAGTCTCTCAGGACTGAAGCTTTCTTT; CDR3 protein: CASSRRQSLRTEAFF
J gene: TRBJ2-2; V gene: TRBV11-2; D gene: TRBD2; clone size: -; CDR3 DNA: TGTGCCAGTAGGGGACTAGCGGGTAACACCGGGGAGCTGTTTTTT; CDR3 protein: CASRGLAGNTGELFF
J gene: TRBJ1-1; V gene: TRBV29-1; D gene: -; clone size: -; CDR3 DNA: TGCAGCGTTGCCGGGACACTAAACACTGAAGCTTTCTTT; CDR3 protein: CSVAGTLNTEAFF
J gene: TRBJ2-7; V gene: TRBV7-3; D gene: -; clone size: -; CDR3 DNA: TGTGCCAGCAGCACCACAGGGGGGGCCTACGAGCAGTACTTC; CDR3 protein: CASSTTGGAYEQYF
J gene: TRBJ1-1; V gene: TRBV14; D gene: -; clone size: -; CDR3 DNA: TGTGCCAGCAGCCAAGCGGGTGCCACTGAAGCTTTCTTT; CDR3 protein: CASSQAGATEAFF
J gene: TRBJ2-1; V gene: TRBV11-2; D gene: TRBD2; clone size: -; CDR3 DNA: TGTGCCAGCAGCTTAGGAGCGGGAGTGGGATATGAGCAGTTCTTC; CDR3 protein: CASSLGAGVGYEQFF
J gene: TRBJ1-3; V gene: TRBV30; D gene: -; clone size: -; CDR3 DNA: TGTGCCTGGAGTGTACTAGGTGGAAACACCATATATTTT; CDR3 protein: CAWSVLGGNTIYF
J gene: TRBJ2-1; V gene: TRBV13; D gene: TRBD2; clone size: -; CDR3 DNA: TGTGCCAGCAGTGGGGGAGGGACTAGCGGGAGCCGTAATGAGCAGTTCTTC; CDR3 protein: CASSGGGTSGSRNEQFF
J gene: TRBJ1-5; V gene: TRBV6-5; D gene: -; clone size: -; CDR3 DNA: TGTGCCAGCAGGGGACACCGGAATCAGCCCCAGCATTTT; CDR3 protein: CASRGHRNQPQHF
J gene: TRBJ2-1; V gene: TRBV6-6; D gene: -; clone size: -; CDR3 DNA: TGTGCCAGCAGTCAACTTGGACACTACAATGAGCAGTTCTTC; CDR3 protein: CASSQLGHYNEQFF
J gene: TRBJ1-1; V gene: TRBV6-5; D gene: -; clone size: -; CDR3 DNA: TGTGCCAGCACCGGCAGGCCCTACACTGAAGCTTTCTTT; CDR3 protein: CASTGRPYTEAFF
J gene: TRBJ2-2; V gene: TRBV5-1; D gene: -; clone size: -; CDR3 DNA: TGCGCCAGCAGCTTGGTTAGCTCCACCGGGGAGCTGTTTTTT; CDR3 protein: CASSLVSSTGELFF
J gene: TRBJ2-3; V gene: TRBV11-2; D gene: -; clone size: -; CDR3 DNA: TGTGCCAGCAGCTTGGAAAGTAGAGGGGGAGATACGCAGTATTTT; CDR3 protein: CASSLESRGGDTQYF
J gene: TRBJ2-5; V gene: TRBV5-4; D gene: TRBD1; clone size: -; CDR3 DNA: TGTGCCAGCAGACGGGACAGACCAAACCAAGAGACCCAGTACTTC; CDR3 protein: CASRRDRPNQETQYF
J gene: TRBJ2-7; V gene: TRBV5-8; D gene: -; clone size: -; CDR3 DNA: TGTGCCAGCAGCGTAAGAGACTCCTACGAGCAGTACTTC; CDR3 protein: CASSVRDSYEQYF
J gene: TRBJ1-6; V gene: TRBV7-9; D gene: -; clone size: -; CDR3 DNA: TGTGCCAGCAGTGTAGGGCAGGGTGAATCACCCCTCCACTTT; CDR3 protein: CASSVGQGESPLHF
J gene: TRBJ2-1; V gene: TRBV29-1; D gene: TRBD2; clone size: -; CDR3 DNA: TGCAGCGTTGGGGGATATCTCGCGGGAGGAAACAATGAGCAGTTCTTC; CDR3 protein: CSVGGYLAGGNNEQFF
J gene: TRBJ1-2; V gene: TRBV7-9; D gene: TRBD1; clone size: -; CDR3 DNA: TGTGCCAGCAGCTTAGGACAGGGGACCTATGGCTACACCTTC; CDR3 protein: CASSLGQGTYGYTF